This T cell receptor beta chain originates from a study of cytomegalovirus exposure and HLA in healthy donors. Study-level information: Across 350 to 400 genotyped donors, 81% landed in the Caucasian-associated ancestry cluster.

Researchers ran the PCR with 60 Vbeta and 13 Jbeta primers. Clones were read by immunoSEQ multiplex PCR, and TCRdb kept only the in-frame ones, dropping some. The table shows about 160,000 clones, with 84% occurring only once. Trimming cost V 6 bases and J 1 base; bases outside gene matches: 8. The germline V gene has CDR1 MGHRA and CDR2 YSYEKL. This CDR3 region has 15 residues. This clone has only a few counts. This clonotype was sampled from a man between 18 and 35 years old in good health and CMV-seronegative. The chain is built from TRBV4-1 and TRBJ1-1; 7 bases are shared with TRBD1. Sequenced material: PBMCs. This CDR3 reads CASSIQGGWNTEAFF. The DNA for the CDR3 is TGCGCCAGCAGTATCCAGGGGGGATGGAACACTGAAGCTTTCTTT.